The rows below give T cell receptor beta chains drawn from one sample of a study of T cell repertoires in cytomegalovirus infection. TCRdb passed the reads through MiXCR, listing each CDR3 protein once. The table lists roughly 760,000 distinct CDR3 sequences, about a third of them singletons. Input material: PBMCs. The origin of the receptors is a human donor in good health (CMV status not recorded). Some clones in this sample may be carry-over from other donors' samples. Both conserved end residues are part of each CDR3. D genes are given only for firm matches. The size entry is marked missing in some rows and otherwise reads once, few, many or a size class.

>TRBD1|TRBJ2-7|TRBV19|-
CASSMGQGGNEQYF
TGTGCCAGTAGTATGGGACAGGGGGGCAACGAGCAGTACTTC
>-|TRBJ2-1|TRBV7-2|once
CASSLAGWSSYNEQFF
TGTGCCAGCAGCTTAGCTGGGTGGAGCTCCTACAATGAGCAGTTCTTC
>TRBD1|TRBJ2-7|TRBV7-8|many
CASSSTGAKYEQYF
TGTGCCAGCAGCTCAACAGGGGCTAAATACGAGCAGTACTTC
>TRBD1|TRBJ2-6|TRBV5-1|-
CASSLGGTGGVGANVLTF
TGCGCCAGCAGCCTGGGGGGGACAGGGGGTGTTGGGGCCAACGTCCTGACTTTC
>TRBD1|TRBJ2-7|TRBV4-1|few
CASSLRDSGSYEQYF
TGCGCCAGCAGCCTCCGGGACAGCGGCTCCTACGAGCAGTACTTC
>-|TRBJ2-3|TRBV20-1|-
CSARTSGDTQYF
TGCAGTGCACGGACGAGTGGGGATACGCAGTATTTT
>-|TRBJ1-1|TRBV12-3/TRBV12-4|medium-sized
CASSLGGNTEAFF
TGTGCCAGCAGCTTAGGGGGGAACACTGAAGCTTTCTTT
>-|TRBJ1-4|TRBV4-2|few
CASRRGAANEKLFF
TGTGCCAGCAGGCGCGGGGCGGCTAATGAAAAACTGTTTTTT
>-|TRBJ2-7|TRBV10-3|few
CAIRGTERTPYEQYF
TGTGCCATCAGGGGCACAGAGCGGACCCCCTACGAGCAGTACTTC
>TRBD1|TRBJ1-6|TRBV11-2|few
CASSRGQAGSPLHF
TGTGCCAGCAGCCGAGGACAGGCGGGATCACCCCTCCACTTT
>TRBD2|TRBJ2-7|TRBV12-3/TRBV12-4|few
CASSLLAIEQYF
TGTGCCAGCAGCCTACTAGCGATCGAGCAGTACTTC
>TRBD1|TRBJ1-5|TRBV28|few
CASSPHVTVTGENQPQHF
TGTGCCAGCAGCCCACACGTTACGGTGACAGGGGAGAATCAGCCCCAGCATTTT
>TRBD1|TRBJ1-5|TRBV2|-
CASRTGARNQPQHF
TGTGCCAGCAGGACAGGGGCTCGCAATCAGCCCCAGCATTTT
>-|TRBJ2-7|TRBV19|-
CASSEYGTPTYEQYF
TGTGCCAGTAGTGAATACGGGACACCCACCTACGAGCAGTACTTC
>-|TRBJ2-1|TRBV12-3/TRBV12-4|few
CASSSHVPNEQFF
TGTGCCAGCAGTTCTCACGTTCCCAATGAGCAGTTCTTC
>-|TRBJ2-3|TRBV30|-
CAWSRGSRTDTQYF
TGTGCCTGGAGTAGGGGTTCCCGCACAGATACGCAGTATTTT
>-|TRBJ1-6|TRBV29-1|-
CSVSKDYNSPLHF
TGCAGCGTCTCCAAGGACTATAATTCACCCCTCCACTTT
>TRBD2|TRBJ2-7|TRBV9|-
CASSATSGGTYEQCF
TGTGCCAGCAGCGCCACTAGCGGGGGAACCTACGAGCAGTGCTTC
>TRBD2|TRBJ2-3|TRBV15|-
CATSRGSGGADTQYF
TGTGCCACCAGCAGAGGGTCCGGGGGGGCGGATACGCAGTATTTT
>-|TRBJ1-2|TRBV28|few
CASRDPKGGYTF
TGTGCCAGCAGAGACCCCAAGGGGGGCTACACCTTC
>-|TRBJ1-6|TRBV6-5|-
CASSYQSGHASSYNSPLHF
TGTGCCAGCAGTTACCAGTCCGGACACGCGAGCTCCTATAATTCACCCCTCCACTTT
>-|TRBJ1-2|TRBV9|-
CASIVGNYGYTF
TGTGCCAGCATCGTAGGGAACTATGGCTACACCTTC
>-|TRBJ2-5|TRBV5-6|-
CASSLGLRPQETQYF
TGTGCCAGCAGCTTGGGACTACGCCCGCAAGAGACCCAGTACTTC
>-|TRBJ2-6|TRBV28|-
CASSSPSISGANVLTF
TGTGCCAGCAGTTCCCCCTCAATCTCTGGGGCCAACGTCCTGACTTTC
>-|TRBJ2-3|TRBV6-8|-
CASSYMGASTDTQYF
TGTGCCAGCAGTTACATGGGAGCTAGCACAGATACGCAGTATTTT
>TRBD1|TRBJ1-1|TRBV20-1|once
CSARDRLLYTEAFF
TGCAGCGCAAGGGACAGGCTCCTTTACACTGAAGCTTTCTTT
>TRBD2|TRBJ2-3|TRBV27|once
CASSRRSGTYTDTQYF
TGTGCCAGCAGCCGTCGTAGCGGGACTTACACAGATACGCAGTATTTT
>-|TRBJ1-5|TRBV7-2|-
CASSLGGSRDQPQHF
TGTGCCAGCAGCTTAGGAGGGTCCAGGGATCAGCCCCAGCATTTT
>TRBD2|TRBJ2-3|TRBV7-3|-
CASSPAGLLRDTQYF
TGTGCCAGCTCTCCAGCGGGGTTACTTAGAGATACGCAGTATTTT
>TRBD2|TRBJ2-1|TRBV19|-
CASAGLAGVNEQFF
TGTGCCAGTGCTGGACTAGCGGGAGTCAATGAGCAGTTCTTC
>-|TRBJ1-1|TRBV7-9|-
CASSLGGEGNEAFF
TGTGCCAGCAGCTTAGGGGGAGAAGGCAATGAAGCTTTCTTT
>-|TRBJ2-1|TRBV12-3/TRBV12-4|few
CASSLRVGSRNNEQFF
TGTGCCAGCAGCCTACGAGTCGGGAGTCGAAATAATGAGCAGTTCTTC
>TRBD1|TRBJ1-2|TRBV7-2|-
CASSSSDREVKGYTF
TGTGCCAGCAGCTCATCGGACAGGGAAGTTAAAGGCTACACCTTC
>-|TRBJ2-3|TRBV28|once
CASTGLRDTQYF
TGTGCTTCAACAGGGTTACGAGATACGCAGTATTTT
>TRBD2|TRBJ2-3|TRBV6-1|many
CASSATSGSTDTQYF
TGTGCCAGCAGCGCGACTAGCGGGAGCACAGATACGCAGTATTTT
>-|TRBJ1-6|TRBV15|few
CATSSGGGYDSPLHF
TGTGCCACCAGCAGTGGTGGAGGGTACGATTCACCCCTCCACTTT
>-|TRBJ2-1|TRBV5-4|few
CASSLAWVRDEQFF
TGTGCCAGCAGCTTGGCCTGGGTTCGGGATGAGCAGTTCTTC